This T cell receptor (beta chain) was recovered during a study of blood T cell repertoires in COVID-19. Study as a whole: Symptom resolution, clearance, or two negative PCRs marked donors in Cohort 3 as recovered.

Assay used: immunoSEQ multiplex PCR; TCRdb lists only in-frame clones, some missing. The repertoire holds 150,000 to 200,000 clones, with 70% to 90% as singletons. Deletions cut 4 bases from V and 0 bases from J, with 15 bases between. Germline-derived CDR1 and CDR2 are PRHDT and FYEKMQ (reference sequence). The CDR3 extends over 16 amino acids. This clonotype was obtained from a woman aged 35 to 49 in a cohort exposed to, infected with or recovered from COVID-19 (not recorded which). Material for sequencing was PBMCs or T cells enriched from blood (not recorded which). V gene TRBV13 combines with J gene TRBJ1-2; D possibly corresponds to TRBD1 (5 bases). This CDR3 reads CASSSTLIRANYGYTF. DNA for the CDR3: TGTGCCAGCAGCTCTACACTCATCAGGGCTAACTATGGCTACACCTTC.